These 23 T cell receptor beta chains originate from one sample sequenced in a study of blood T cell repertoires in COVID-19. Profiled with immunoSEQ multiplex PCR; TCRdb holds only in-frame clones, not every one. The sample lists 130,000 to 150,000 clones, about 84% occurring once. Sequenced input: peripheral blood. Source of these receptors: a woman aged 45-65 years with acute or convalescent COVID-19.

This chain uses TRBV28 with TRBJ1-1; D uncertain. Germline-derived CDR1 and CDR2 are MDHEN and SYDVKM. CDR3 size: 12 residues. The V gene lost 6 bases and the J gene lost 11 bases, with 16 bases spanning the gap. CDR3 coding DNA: TGTGCCAGCAGCCAGACCCTAACGGGGGCTTTCTTT. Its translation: CASSQTLTGAFF. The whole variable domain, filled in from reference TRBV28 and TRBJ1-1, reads DVKVTQSSRYLVKRTGEKVFLECVQDMDHENMFWYRQDPGLGLRLIYFSYDVKMKEKGDIPEGYSVSREKKERFSLILESASTNQTSMYLCASSQTLTGAFFGQGTRLTVV.

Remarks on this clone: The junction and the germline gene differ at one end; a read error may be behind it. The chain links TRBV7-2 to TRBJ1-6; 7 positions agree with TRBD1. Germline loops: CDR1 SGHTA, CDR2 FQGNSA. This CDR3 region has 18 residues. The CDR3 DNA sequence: TGTGCCAGCAGCATAGCACAGGGGACCAGCTCCTATAATTCACCCCTCCACTTT. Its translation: CASSIAQGTSSYNSPLHF.

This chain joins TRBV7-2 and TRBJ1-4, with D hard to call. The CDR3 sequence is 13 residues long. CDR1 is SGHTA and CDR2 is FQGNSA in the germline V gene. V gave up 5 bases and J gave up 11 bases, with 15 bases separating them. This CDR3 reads CASSPPGGRKLFF. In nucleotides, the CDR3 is TGTGCCAGCAGCCCACCCGGCGGGCGGAAACTGTTTTTT.

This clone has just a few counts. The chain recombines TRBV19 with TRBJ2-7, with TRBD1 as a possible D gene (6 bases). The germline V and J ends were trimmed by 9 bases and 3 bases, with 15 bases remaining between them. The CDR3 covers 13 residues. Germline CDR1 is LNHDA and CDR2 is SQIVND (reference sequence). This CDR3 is CASSPGHFYEQYF. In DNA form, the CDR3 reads TGTGCCAGCTCACCGGGACACTTCTACGAGCAGTACTTC.

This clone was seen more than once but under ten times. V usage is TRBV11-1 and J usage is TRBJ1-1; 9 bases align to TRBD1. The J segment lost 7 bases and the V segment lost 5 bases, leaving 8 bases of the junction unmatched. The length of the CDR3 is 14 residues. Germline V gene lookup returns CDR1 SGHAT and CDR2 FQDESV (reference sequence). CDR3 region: CASSPGQGYGEAFF. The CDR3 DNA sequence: TGTGCCAGCAGCCCGGGACAGGGATATGGTGAAGCTTTCTTT.

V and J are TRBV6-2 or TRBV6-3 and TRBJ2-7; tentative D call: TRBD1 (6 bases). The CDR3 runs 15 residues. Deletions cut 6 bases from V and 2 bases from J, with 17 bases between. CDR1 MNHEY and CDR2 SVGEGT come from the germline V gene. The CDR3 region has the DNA TGTGCCAGCAGCCACAGACAGGCAGGTACCTACGAGCAGTACTTC. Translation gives CASSHRQAGTYEQYF.

The CDR3 bases are TGTGCCAGTAGTCAACAGGGTTATCAGCCCCAGCATTTT. The encoded protein is CASSQQGYQPQHF. This chain links TRBV19 with TRBJ1-5, with a tentative D call TRBD1 (6 bases). The germline V gene has CDR1 LNHDA and CDR2 SQIVND (reference sequence). The length of the CDR3 is 13 residues. V lost 5 bases, J lost 5 bases, and 10 bases lay in between.

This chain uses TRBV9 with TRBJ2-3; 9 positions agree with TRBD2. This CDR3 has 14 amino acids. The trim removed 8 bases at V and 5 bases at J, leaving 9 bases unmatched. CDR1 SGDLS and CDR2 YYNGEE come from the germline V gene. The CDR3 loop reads CASRSGGLGDTQYF. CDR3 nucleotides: TGTGCCAGTAGAAGCGGGGGGCTGGGAGATACGCAGTATTTT.

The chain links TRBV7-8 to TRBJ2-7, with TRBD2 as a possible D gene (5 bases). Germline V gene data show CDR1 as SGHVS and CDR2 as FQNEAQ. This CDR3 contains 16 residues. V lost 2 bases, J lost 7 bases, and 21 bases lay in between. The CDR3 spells CASSLNGVYPVWEQYF. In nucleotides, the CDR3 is TGTGCCAGCAGCTTAAACGGGGTATACCCCGTGTGGGAGCAGTACTTC. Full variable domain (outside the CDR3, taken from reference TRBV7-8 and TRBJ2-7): GAGVSQSPRYKVAKRGQDVALRCDPISGHVSLFWYQQALGQGPEFLTYFQNEAQLDKSGLPSDRFFAERPEGSVSTLKIQRTQQEDSAVYLCASSLNGVYPVWEQYFGPGTRLTVT.

This chain's CDR3 is CASSLPAGEKLFF. The CDR3 DNA sequence: TGTGCCAGCTCACTCCCCGCGGGGGAAAAACTGTTTTTT. The V gene is TRBV18, the J gene TRBJ1-4; D remains unclear. CDR1 KGHSH and CDR2 LQKENI come from the germline V gene. The CDR3 spans 13 residues. V shed 4 bases and J shed 8 bases, with 11 bases lying between them.

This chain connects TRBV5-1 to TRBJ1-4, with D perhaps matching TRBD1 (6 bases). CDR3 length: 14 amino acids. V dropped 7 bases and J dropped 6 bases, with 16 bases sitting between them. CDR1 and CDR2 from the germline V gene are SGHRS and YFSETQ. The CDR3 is CASGRGAEDEKLFF. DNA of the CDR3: TGCGCCAGCGGCCGGGGGGCTGAGGATGAAAAACTGTTTTTT. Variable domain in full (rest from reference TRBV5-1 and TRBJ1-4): KAGVTQTPRYLIKTRGQQVTLSCSPISGHRSVSWYQQTPGQGLQFLFEYFSETQRNKGNFPGRFSGRQFSNSRSEMNVSTLELGDSALYLCASGRGAEDEKLFFGSGTQLSVL.

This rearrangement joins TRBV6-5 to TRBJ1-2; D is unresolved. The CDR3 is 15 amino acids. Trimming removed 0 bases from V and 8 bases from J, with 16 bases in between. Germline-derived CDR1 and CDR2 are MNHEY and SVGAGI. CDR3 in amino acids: CASSYSMSGPRGYTF. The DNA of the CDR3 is TGTGCCAGCAGTTACTCAATGAGCGGTCCTAGGGGCTACACCTTC.

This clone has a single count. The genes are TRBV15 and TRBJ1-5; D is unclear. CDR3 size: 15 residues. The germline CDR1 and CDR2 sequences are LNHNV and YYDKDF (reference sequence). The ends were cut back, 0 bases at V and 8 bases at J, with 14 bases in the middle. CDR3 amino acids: CATSRDPPFSEPQHF. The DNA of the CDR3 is TGTGCCACCAGCAGAGATCCACCCTTTAGTGAGCCCCAGCATTTT.

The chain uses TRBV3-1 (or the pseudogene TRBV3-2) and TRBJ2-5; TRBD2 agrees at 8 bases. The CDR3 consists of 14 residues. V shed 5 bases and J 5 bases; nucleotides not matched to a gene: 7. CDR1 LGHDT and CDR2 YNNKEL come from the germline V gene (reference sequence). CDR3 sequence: CASSETGGGETQYF. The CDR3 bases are TGTGCCAGCAGCGAAACAGGCGGGGGGGAGACCCAGTACTTC.

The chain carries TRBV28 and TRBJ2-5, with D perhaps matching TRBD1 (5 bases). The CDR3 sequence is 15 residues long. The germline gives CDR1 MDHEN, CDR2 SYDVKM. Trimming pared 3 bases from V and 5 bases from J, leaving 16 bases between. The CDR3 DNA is TGTGCCAGCAGTTTTCCGGACACGGGTCTGGAGACCCAGTACTTC. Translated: CASSFPDTGLETQYF.

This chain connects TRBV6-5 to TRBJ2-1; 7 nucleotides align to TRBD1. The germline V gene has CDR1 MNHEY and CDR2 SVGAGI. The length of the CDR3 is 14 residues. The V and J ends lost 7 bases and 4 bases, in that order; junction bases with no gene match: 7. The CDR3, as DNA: TGTGCCAGCACCCGGACAGGAAGTTACAATGAGCAGTTCTTC. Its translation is CASTRTGSYNEQFF.

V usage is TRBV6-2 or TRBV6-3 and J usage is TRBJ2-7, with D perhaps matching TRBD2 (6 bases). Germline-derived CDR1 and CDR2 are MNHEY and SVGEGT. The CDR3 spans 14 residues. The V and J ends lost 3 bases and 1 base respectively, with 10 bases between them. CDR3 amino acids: CASSYGGMSYEQYF. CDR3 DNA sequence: TGTGCCAGCAGTTATGGGGGGATGTCCTACGAGCAGTACTTC.

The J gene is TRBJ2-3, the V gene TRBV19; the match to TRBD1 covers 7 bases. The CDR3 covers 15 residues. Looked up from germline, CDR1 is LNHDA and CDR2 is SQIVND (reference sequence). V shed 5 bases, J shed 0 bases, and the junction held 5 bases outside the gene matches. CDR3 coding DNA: TGTGCCAGTAGTGGCACAGGGGCGAGCACAGATACGCAGTATTTT. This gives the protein CASSGTGASTDTQYF.

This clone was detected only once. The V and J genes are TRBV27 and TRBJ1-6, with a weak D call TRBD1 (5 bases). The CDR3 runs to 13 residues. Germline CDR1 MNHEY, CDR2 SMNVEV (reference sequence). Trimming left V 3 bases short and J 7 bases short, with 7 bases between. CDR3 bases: TGTGCCAGCAGTTTGACAGTCAATTCACCCCTCCACTTT. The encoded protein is CASSLTVNSPLHF.

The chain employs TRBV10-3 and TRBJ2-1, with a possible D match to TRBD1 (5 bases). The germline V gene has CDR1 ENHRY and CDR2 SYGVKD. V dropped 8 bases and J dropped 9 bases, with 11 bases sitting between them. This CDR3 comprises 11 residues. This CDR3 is CAIQTDGEQFF. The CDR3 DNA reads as TGTGCCATCCAGACAGATGGTGAGCAGTTCTTC.

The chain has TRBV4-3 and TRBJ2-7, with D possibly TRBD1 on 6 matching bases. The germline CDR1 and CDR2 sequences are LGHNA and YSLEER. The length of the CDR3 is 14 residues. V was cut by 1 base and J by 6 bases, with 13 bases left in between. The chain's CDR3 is CASSQVSGQIEQYF. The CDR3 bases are TGCGCCAGCAGCCAAGTTTCAGGACAGATCGAGCAGTACTTC.

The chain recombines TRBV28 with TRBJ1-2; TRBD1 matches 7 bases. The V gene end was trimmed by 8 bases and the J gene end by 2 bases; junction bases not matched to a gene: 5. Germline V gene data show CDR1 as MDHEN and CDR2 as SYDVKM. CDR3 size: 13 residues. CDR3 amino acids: CASGRQGNYGYTF. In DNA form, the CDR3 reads TGTGCCAGCGGACGACAGGGCAACTATGGCTACACCTTC.

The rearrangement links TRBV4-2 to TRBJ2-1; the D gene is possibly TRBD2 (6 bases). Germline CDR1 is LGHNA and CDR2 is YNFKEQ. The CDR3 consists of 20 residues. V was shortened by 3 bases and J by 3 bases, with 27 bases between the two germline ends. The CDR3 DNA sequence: TGTGCCAGCAGCCATGGCGTGACAGCCACTTGGCGGGGAGTCTACAATGAGCAGTTCTTC. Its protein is CASSHGVTATWRGVYNEQFF.